The TCR beta chain described here comes from a study of T cells expressing NK-cell markers. For the study at large: Seropositivity for HCMV was found in seven of the eight sequenced donors, with one seronegative.

Regarding this clonotype: Its antigen is undetermined.

Production of TCR beta cDNA relied on 5'RACE template switching with UMIs. TCRdb reprocessed the 5' RACE reads, keeping one entry per CDR3 protein, no DNA. This sample contains about 380,000 distinct CDR3 sequences. Looked up from germline, CDR1 is LGHNA and CDR2 is YNFKEQ. CDR3 length: 17 amino acids. Overall study findings and caveats: Dominant NKG2C+ clonotypes in roughly 6 donors made up about 1.0-7.0% of CD8+ T cells. The leading position in the CD3+CD56-NKG2C+ fraction of a few donors also went to these clonotypes.

This TCR derives from a man aged 18-75 years in good health. The sequencing sample was made of blood T cells: a sorted CD56 or NKG2C T cell subset, CD4+ or CD8+ T cells, or bulk PBMC T cells (not recorded which). The chain has TRBV4-2 and TRBJ2-3; TCRdb outputs TRBD2, but without DNA this stays unchecked. The CDR3 sequence: CASSDVTQAGSTDTQYF.